This T cell receptor (beta chain) was documented in a study of CD8+ T cells in alopecia areata. Study in general: Using the percentage of affected scalp area, treated patients' severity was scored.

In its sample, this clone was seen a few times. What it binds is unknown. Germline V gene sequence: CDR1 MNHNY, CDR2 SVGAGI (reference sequence). This CDR3 comprises 14 residues. V lost 10 bases, J lost 11 bases, and 24 bases lay in between. Treatment specified: oral pan-JAK inhibitor, 5-10 mg twice daily. Lesional scalp punch biopsies and peripheral blood were collected from alopecia areata patients. Extracted from the samples, RNA was reverse transcribed into cDNA to serve as the sequencing template. Sequencing used immunoSEQ multiplex PCR; TCRdb keeps in-frame clones, though not all of them. The table shows hundreds of thousands of clones, with approximately 67% occurring only once. Study-wide results and caveats: Elevated clonality characterized lesional scalp relative to normal scalp, particularly in alopecia totalis/universalis.

The sequencing here drew on CD4+ T cells sorted from blood, taken between weeks 43 and 45, from a patient treated with tofacitinib. The V call is TRBV6-6, the J call TRBJ2-1; possible D gene TRBD2, 6 bases. The TCR comes from a human donor with alopecia areata. CDR3 DNA sequence: TGTGCCATCACTGGTGCGGGGACCCTCAGGAAGCAGTTCTTC. Its protein is CAITGAGTLRKQFF.